The TCR beta chain under discussion was sequenced for a study of Tregs in tolerant kidney transplant recipients. Overall study context: The nonmyeloablative bone marrow transplants came from related graft donors, with transient mixed chimerism. Study-level results: Findings come from small patient numbers and require larger validation. Tolerant patients' donor-specific Tregs expanded beyond overall Tregs, suggesting antigen-driven growth.

There are 16 residues in the CDR3. Trimming shortened V by 0 bases and J by 0 bases, and 8 bases separated the two germline ends. Germline CDR1 is LNHDA and CDR2 is SQIVND (reference sequence). Profiled with immunoSEQ multiplex PCR; TCRdb holds only in-frame clones, not every one. Found here are about 94,000 clones, 80% to 95% of them singletons; the top ten hold 0.35% to 0.55%. This clone was seen a few times. Its antigen is currently unknown. CD4+CD25+CD127- Tregs, CD4+CD25- non-Tregs, CD4 and CD8 cells were sorted. This sample comprised CD4+ T cells from blood, obtained before the transplant. The receptor was derived from a human donor who received a combined kidney and bone marrow transplant. The chain employs TRBV19 and TRBJ1-4; D is unclear. DNA for the CDR3: TGTGCCAGTAGTATAGATCTAGGAACAACTAATGAAAAACTGTTTTTT. Translation gives CASSIDLGTTNEKLFF.